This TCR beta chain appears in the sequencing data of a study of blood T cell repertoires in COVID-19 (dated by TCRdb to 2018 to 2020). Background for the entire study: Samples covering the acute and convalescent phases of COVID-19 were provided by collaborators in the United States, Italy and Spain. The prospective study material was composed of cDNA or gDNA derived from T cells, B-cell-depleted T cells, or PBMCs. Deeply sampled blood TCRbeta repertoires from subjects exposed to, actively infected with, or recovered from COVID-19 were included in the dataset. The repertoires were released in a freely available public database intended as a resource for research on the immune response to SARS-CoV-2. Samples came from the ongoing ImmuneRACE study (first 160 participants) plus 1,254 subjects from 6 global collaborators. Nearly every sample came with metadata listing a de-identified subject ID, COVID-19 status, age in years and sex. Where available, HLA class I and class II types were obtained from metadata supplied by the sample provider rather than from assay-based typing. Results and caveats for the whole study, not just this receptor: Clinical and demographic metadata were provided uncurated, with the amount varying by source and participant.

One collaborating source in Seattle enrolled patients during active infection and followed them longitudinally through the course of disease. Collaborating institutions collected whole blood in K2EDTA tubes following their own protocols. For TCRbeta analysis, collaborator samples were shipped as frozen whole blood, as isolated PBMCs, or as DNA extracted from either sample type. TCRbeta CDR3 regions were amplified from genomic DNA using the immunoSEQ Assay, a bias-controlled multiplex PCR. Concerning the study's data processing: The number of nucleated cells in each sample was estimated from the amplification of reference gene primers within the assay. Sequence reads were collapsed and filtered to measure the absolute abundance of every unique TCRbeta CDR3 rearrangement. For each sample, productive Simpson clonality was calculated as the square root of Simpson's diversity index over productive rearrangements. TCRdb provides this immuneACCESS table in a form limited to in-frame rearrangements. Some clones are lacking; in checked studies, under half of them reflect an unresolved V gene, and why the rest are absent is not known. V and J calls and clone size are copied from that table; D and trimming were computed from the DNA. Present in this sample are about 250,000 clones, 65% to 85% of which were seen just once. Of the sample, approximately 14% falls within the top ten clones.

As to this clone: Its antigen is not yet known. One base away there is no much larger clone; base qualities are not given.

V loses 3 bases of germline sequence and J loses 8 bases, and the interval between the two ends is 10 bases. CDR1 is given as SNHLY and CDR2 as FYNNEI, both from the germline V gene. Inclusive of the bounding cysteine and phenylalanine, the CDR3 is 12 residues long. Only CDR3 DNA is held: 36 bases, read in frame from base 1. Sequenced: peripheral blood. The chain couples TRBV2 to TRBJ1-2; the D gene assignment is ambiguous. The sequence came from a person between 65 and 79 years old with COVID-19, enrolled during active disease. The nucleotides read TGTGCCAGCAGTGATACGAGGAGGGGCTACACCTTC. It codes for CASSDTRRGYTF.